This TCR beta chain was obtained from a study of shared clonotypes between healthy human individuals. Libraries were prepared by immunoSEQ multiplex PCR; TCRdb keeps only in-frame clonotypes and omits some of them. Among roughly 2.2 million clones listed, approximately 95% were seen once. The study drew all its donors from Caucasian adults living in Nashville, Tennessee. V was shortened by 2 bases and J by 3 bases, with 10 bases between the two germline ends. CDR1 and CDR2 from the germline V gene are MNHNS and SASEGT. The CDR3 covers 14 residues. In its sample, this clone was seen once. Antigen: not known. Whole-study results and caveats: Richness estimates generally favored naive over memory subsets. The sharing of about 5% of naive CD4 clonotypes was seen across a handful of donors.

The sequenced sample was naive CD4+ T cells from PBMCs. Subset described: CD45RA+ positively selected. The chain recombines TRBV6-1 with TRBJ1-2; D unresolved. The sequence derives from a man aged 18-30 years in good health. Some clones in this sample may be carry-over from other donors' samples. The DNA of the CDR3 is TGTGCCAGCAGTGAAAGCGAGGGAGACTATGGCTACACCTTC. This sequence encodes CASSESEGDYGYTF.